The 22 T cell receptor beta chains presented below share a single source sample, sequenced in a study of T cells in localized non-small cell lung cancer. Profiling relied on immunoSEQ multiplex PCR, and the TCRdb table lists in-frame clones only, not all of them. The data contain 90,000 to 100,000 clones, roughly 93% of them seen just once; the ten biggest clones take up over 3.5%. The sequencing used PBMCs, collected before any cancer treatment. These receptors were collected from a woman aged 35 to 75 with stage II squamous cell lung carcinoma.

V is TRBV11-2 and J is TRBJ1-1; D gene ambiguous. With 3 bases removed from V and 0 bases from J, the gap between germline ends came to 5 bases. CDR1 SGHAT and CDR2 FQNNGV come from the germline V gene. This CDR3 spans 13 amino acids. The CDR3 bases are TGTGCCAGCAGCTTCGCCTTGAACACTGAAGCTTTCTTT. Protein sequence: CASSFALNTEAFF.

This clone was recorded only once. This chain connects TRBV5-5 to TRBJ2-1; TRBD2 aligns across 9 bases. The CDR3 is 16 residues long. After removal of 0 bases from V and 2 bases from J, the junction contained 3 bases not matched to a gene. Germline values: CDR1 SGHKS, CDR2 YYEKEE (reference sequence). In DNA form, the CDR3 reads TGTGCCAGCAGCTTGGTCCCTAGCGGGGCCTACAATGAGCAGTTCTTC. Protein: CASSLVPSGAYNEQFF.

The CDR3 DNA reads as TGTGCCTGGAGTGGGGGGACCTACGAGCAGTACTTC. Protein: CAWSGGTYEQYF. V usage is TRBV30 and J usage is TRBJ2-7; the D call may be TRBD1 or TRBD2 (5 bases each). V lost 1 base to trimming and J lost 2 bases, with 6 bases between them. The CDR3 has 12 amino acids. The germline CDR1 and CDR2 sequences are GTSNPN and SVGIG (reference sequence).

DNA for the CDR3: TGTGCCAGCAGCCCTGCCGGGACAGGGACTAACTATGGCTACACCTTC. This codes for CASSPAGTGTNYGYTF. The rearrangement joins TRBV5-8 to TRBJ1-2; 9 bases line up with TRBD1. Germline CDR1 is SGHTS and CDR2 is YDEGEE. V lost 4 bases, J lost 0 bases, and 7 bases stayed unmatched. This CDR3 comprises 16 residues.

This chain connects TRBV10-3 to TRBJ1-1, with TRBD1 identical over 8 bases. Germline-derived CDR1 and CDR2 are ENHRY and SYGVKD. The length of the CDR3 is 15 residues. Unmatched junction bases numbered 7, after V lost 7 bases and J lost 0 bases. The CDR3: CAIKGTGVMNTEAFF. The CDR3 coding sequence is TGTGCCATCAAGGGGACAGGCGTTATGAACACTGAAGCTTTCTTT.

This chain joins TRBV4-2 and TRBJ2-5, with a possible D match to TRBD2 (7 bases). Trimming stripped 0 bases from V and 9 bases from J, with 14 bases between. The length of the CDR3 is 14 residues. CDR1 and CDR2 (germline): LGHNA, YNFKEQ. The chain's CDR3 is CASSQEGGDEAQYF. The CDR3 DNA reads as TGTGCCAGCAGCCAAGAAGGGGGGGATGAGGCCCAGTACTTC.

This sequence joins TRBV29-1 and TRBJ1-2; D unresolved. The germline CDR1 and CDR2 sequences are SQVTM and ANQGSEA. This CDR3 region has 11 residues. V lost 7 bases and J lost 8, with 14 bases in between. The CDR3 is CSAALGNGYTF. CDR3 coding DNA: TGCAGCGCTGCTCTCGGGAACGGCTACACCTTC.

This clone was counted between two and nine times. This chain links TRBV5-4 with TRBJ1-2, with D tentatively TRBD1 (5 bases). This CDR3 is built from 13 residues. Germline V gene sequence: CDR1 SGHNT, CDR2 YYREEE (reference sequence). V lost 4 bases, J lost 6 bases, and 13 bases lay in between. The CDR3 DNA reads as TGTGCCAGCAGCCCCTGGGGGACCAATGGCTACACCTTC. Protein sequence: CASSPWGTNGYTF.

The J gene is TRBJ1-6, the V gene TRBV5-1, with D unresolved. The V and J ends lost 2 bases and 7 bases respectively, with 13 bases between them. CDR1 and CDR2 (germline): SGHRS, YFSETQ. This CDR3 has 15 amino acids. CDR3: CASSFDAPQNSPLHF. The CDR3 DNA is TGCGCCAGCAGCTTTGACGCCCCGCAGAATTCACCCCTCCACTTT. The variable domain in full, completed from reference TRBV5-1 and TRBJ1-6, reads KAGVTQTPRYLIKTRGQQVTLSCSPISGHRSVSWYQQTPGQGLQFLFEYFSETQRNKGNFPGRFSGRQFSNSRSEMNVSTLELGDSALYLCASSFDAPQNSPLHFGNGTRLTVT.

The gene calls are TRBV5-4 and TRBJ2-3; D not resolved. CDR1 is SGHNT and CDR2 is YYREEE in the germline V gene (reference sequence). V was shortened by 0 bases and J by 3 bases, with 14 bases between the two germline ends. This CDR3 is 16 amino acids long. CDR3 in DNA: TGTGCCAGCAGCTTGGTTTCGGGCCTTCCTACAGATACGCAGTATTTT. This sequence encodes CASSLVSGLPTDTQYF. The full variable domain, in which reference TRBV5-4 and TRBJ2-3 provide the parts outside the CDR3, is ETGVTQSPTHLIKTRGQQVTLRCSSQSGHNTVSWYQQALGQGPQFIFQYYREEENGRGNFPPRFSGLQFPNYSSELNVNALELDDSALYLCASSLVSGLPTDTQYFGPGTRLTVL.

The chain is built from TRBV29-1 and TRBJ2-3; TRBD2 might be the D (6 bases). The V gene's germline CDR1 is SQVTM and CDR2 ANQGSEA. Trimming cost V 6 bases and J 6 bases, with 25 bases left between them. The CDR3 length is 16 residues. CDR3 bases: TGCAGCGTCACTAGGGCCAGCGGGTTCAAGCGGGATACGCAGTATTTT. Translated, it gives CSVTRASGFKRDTQYF.

The V gene is TRBV6-6, the J gene TRBJ1-4, with D unclear. There are 14 residues in the CDR3. V lost 6 bases and J 4 bases, leaving 12 bases between the germline ends. Germline V gene sequence: CDR1 MNHNY, CDR2 SVGAGI (reference sequence). CDR3 region: CASSLSPDNEKLFF. CDR3 DNA sequence: TGTGCCAGCAGCCTCAGCCCCGATAATGAAAAACTGTTTTTT.

The gene calls are TRBV28 and TRBJ1-5, with 7 bases identical to TRBD1. Germline V gene data show CDR1 as MDHEN and CDR2 as SYDVKM. The CDR3 runs to 14 residues. J lost 4 bases, V lost 5 bases, and 5 bases had no gene match. Here the CDR3 DNA reads TGTGCCAGCAGTCCCCACAGGGGTAATCAGCCCCAGCATTTT. This codes for CASSPHRGNQPQHF.

V is TRBV15 and J is TRBJ2-1; tentative D call: TRBD1 (5 bases). V shed 3 bases and J shed 0 bases, with 12 bases lying between them. CDR3 length: 16 residues. Germline CDR1 LNHNV, CDR2 YYDKDF (reference sequence). The CDR3 region has the DNA TGTGCCACCAGCAGGACAGTTTATGACTCCTACAATGAGCAGTTCTTC. Its protein product is CATSRTVYDSYNEQFF.

The chain joins TRBV14 to TRBJ2-3; D is unclear. The V gene's germline CDR1 is SGHDN and CDR2 FVKESK. This CDR3 spans 15 amino acids. V shed 0 bases and J shed 5 bases, with 12 bases lying between them. The CDR3 coding sequence is TGTGCCAGCAGCCAAGATCTACCTAGGGAAGATACGCAGTATTTT. Its translation: CASSQDLPREDTQYF.

This clone was seen a single time. This chain connects TRBV21-1 to TRBJ2-7; the table's D call of TRBD2 was not tested on the DNA. TRBV21-1 is a pseudogene locus. The CDR3 totals 23 residues. The CDR3 spells CASSKVCRPGLAGGSLSSYEQYF. The CDR3 DNA follows: TGTGCCAGCAGCAAAGTATGTCGCCCCGGACTAGCGGGAGGTTCCCTTAGCTCCTACGAGCAGTACTTC.

The rearrangement links TRBV18 to TRBJ1-1; D is undetermined. The germline V gene has CDR1 KGHSH and CDR2 LQKENI. CDR3 size: 11 residues. V was trimmed by 8 bases and J by 7 bases, leaving 11 bases between them. The CDR3, as DNA: TGTGCCAGCCACAGAGCCAATGAAGCTTTCTTT. Residues: CASHRANEAFF.

The rearrangement links TRBV19 to TRBJ1-5, with D hard to call. CDR3 size: 15 residues. V lost 5 bases and J 1 base, leaving 12 bases between the germline ends. Germline V gives CDR1 LNHDA, CDR2 SQIVND (reference sequence). CDR3 protein: CASSPGLISNQPQHF. CDR3 DNA sequence: TGTGCCAGTAGTCCGGGCCTCATCAGCAATCAGCCCCAGCATTTT.

V is TRBV7-6 and J is TRBJ2-1; possibly TRBD1 or TRBD2 for D (5 bases each). The CDR3 runs to 16 residues. From germline, CDR1 is SGHVS and CDR2 FNYEAQ. The V and J ends lost 4 bases and 5 bases respectively, with 18 bases between them. The CDR3 sequence is CASSSQPGTGHNEQFF. The CDR3 DNA is TGTGCCAGCAGCTCCCAACCCGGGACGGGCCACAATGAGCAGTTCTTC.

V is TRBV30 and J is TRBJ2-1, with D unresolved. In germline, CDR1 is GTSNPN, CDR2 SVGIG (reference sequence). The CDR3 length is 8 residues. CDR3 in DNA: TGTGCTTACAATGAGCAGTTCTTC. Translated, it gives CAYNEQFF.

The CDR3 sequence: CASLGPPDRAYGYTF. In DNA, the CDR3 is TGTGCCAGCCTTGGCCCCCCAGACAGGGCCTATGGCTACACCTTC. This sequence joins TRBV21-1 and TRBJ1-2; the table's D call TRBD1 went unverified against the DNA. TRBV21-1 is marked as a pseudogene. The CDR3 runs 15 residues.

The chain couples TRBV11-3 to TRBJ1-1; TRBD1 is a possible D gene (5 bases). Germline V gene lookup returns CDR1 SGHNT and CDR2 YENEEA. The V end was cut by 3 bases, the J end by 4 bases, with 9 bases between. The CDR3 spans 13 residues. CDR3 region: CASSFGRVTEAFF. The CDR3 bases are TGTGCCAGCAGCTTTGGCAGGGTCACTGAAGCTTTCTTT.